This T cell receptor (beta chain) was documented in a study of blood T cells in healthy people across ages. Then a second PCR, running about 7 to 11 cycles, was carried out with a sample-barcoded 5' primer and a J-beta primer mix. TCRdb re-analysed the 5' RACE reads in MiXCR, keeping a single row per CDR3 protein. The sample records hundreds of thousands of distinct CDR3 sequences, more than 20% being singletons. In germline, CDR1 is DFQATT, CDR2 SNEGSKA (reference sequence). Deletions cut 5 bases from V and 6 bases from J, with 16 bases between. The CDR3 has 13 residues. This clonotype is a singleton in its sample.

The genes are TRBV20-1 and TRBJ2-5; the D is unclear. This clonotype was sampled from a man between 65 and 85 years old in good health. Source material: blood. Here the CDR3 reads CSAALRSLKTQYF. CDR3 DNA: TGCAGTGCTGCCTTACGGAGTTTGAAGACCCAGTACTTC.